This T cell receptor beta chain is from a study of shared clonotypes between healthy human individuals. CD45RA+ naive and CD45RA-negative memory subsets were separated from CD4+ cells. Measured with immunoSEQ multiplex PCR; TCRdb has only the in-frame clones, and not every one. The sample carries approximately 1.5 million clones, around 98.5% recorded once. V was pared by 3 bases and J by 5 bases, with 9 bases of the junction left unmatched. Looked up from germline, CDR1 is SGHDN and CDR2 is FVKESK. This CDR3 has 16 residues. This receptor was identified in a man aged 30 to 45 in good health. Sequencing was done on a sample of naive CD4+ T cells sorted from blood. Subset here: CD45RA+ positively selected. The rearrangement joins TRBV14 to TRBJ2-4; 8 positions match TRBD2. The CDR3 sequence: CASSHSAGVSENIQYF. CDR3 in DNA: TGTGCCAGCAGCCATTCAGCGGGAGTAAGTGAAAACATTCAGTACTTC.